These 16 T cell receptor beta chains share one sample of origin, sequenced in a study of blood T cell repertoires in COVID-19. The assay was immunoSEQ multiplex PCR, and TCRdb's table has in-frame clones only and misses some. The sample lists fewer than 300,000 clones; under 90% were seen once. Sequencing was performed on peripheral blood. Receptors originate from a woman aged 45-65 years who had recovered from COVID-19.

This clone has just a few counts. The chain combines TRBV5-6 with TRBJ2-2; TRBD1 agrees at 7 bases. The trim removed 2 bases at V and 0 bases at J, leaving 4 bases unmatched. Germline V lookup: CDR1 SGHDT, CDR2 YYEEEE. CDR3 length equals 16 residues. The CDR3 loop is CASSFETGTNTGELFF. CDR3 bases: TGTGCCAGCAGCTTTGAGACAGGGACGAACACCGGGGAGCTGTTTTTT.

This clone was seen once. This CDR3 is CATSDNLGTNNEQFF. The CDR3 coding sequence is TGTGCCACCAGTGACAACCTCGGGACTAACAATGAGCAGTTCTTC. The chain uses TRBV24-1 and TRBJ2-1; 7 bases agree with TRBD2. CDR1 and CDR2 (germline): KGHDR, SFDVKD. The length of the CDR3 is 15 residues. V was clipped by 4 bases and J by 5 bases; unmatched bases: 7.

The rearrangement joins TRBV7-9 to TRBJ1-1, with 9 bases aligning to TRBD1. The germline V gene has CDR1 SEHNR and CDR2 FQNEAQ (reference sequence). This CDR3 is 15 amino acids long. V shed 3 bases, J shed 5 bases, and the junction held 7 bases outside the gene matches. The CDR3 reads CASSFQTGGYTEAFF. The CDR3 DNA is TGTGCCAGCAGCTTCCAGACAGGGGGTTATACTGAAGCTTTCTTT.

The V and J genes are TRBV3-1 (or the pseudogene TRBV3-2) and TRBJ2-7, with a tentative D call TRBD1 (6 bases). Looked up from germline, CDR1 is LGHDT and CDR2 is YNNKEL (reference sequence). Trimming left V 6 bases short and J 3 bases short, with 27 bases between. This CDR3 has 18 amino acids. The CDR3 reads CASSHRPTSGAVFYEQYF. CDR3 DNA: TGTGCCAGCAGTCATCGACCCACCTCAGGGGCCGTATTCTACGAGCAGTACTTC.

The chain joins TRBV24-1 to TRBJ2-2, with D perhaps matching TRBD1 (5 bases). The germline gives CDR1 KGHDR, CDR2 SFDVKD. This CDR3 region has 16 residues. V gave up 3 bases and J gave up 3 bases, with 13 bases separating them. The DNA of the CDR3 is TGTGCCACCAGTGATCCGGGCAGGGTAGACACCGGGGAGCTGTTTTTT. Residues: CATSDPGRVDTGELFF.

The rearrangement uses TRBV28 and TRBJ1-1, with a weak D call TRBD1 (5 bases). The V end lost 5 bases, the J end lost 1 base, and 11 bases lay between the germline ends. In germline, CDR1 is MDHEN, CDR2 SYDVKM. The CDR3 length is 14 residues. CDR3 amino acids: CASSPAGGNTEAFF. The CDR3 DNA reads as TGTGCCAGCAGTCCCGCCGGGGGGAACACTGAAGCTTTCTTT.

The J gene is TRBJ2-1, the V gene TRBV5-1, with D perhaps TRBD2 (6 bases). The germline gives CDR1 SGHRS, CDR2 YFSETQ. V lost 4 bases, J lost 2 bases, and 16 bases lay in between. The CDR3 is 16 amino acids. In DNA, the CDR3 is TGCGCCAGCAGCCTACTCCCGGGGGTCCCCTACAATGAGCAGTTCTTC. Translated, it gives CASSLLPGVPYNEQFF. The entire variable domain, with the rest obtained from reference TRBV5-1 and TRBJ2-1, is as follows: KAGVTQTPRYLIKTRGQQVTLSCSPISGHRSVSWYQQTPGQGLQFLFEYFSETQRNKGNFPGRFSGRQFSNSRSEMNVSTLELGDSALYLCASSLLPGVPYNEQFFGPGTRLTVL.

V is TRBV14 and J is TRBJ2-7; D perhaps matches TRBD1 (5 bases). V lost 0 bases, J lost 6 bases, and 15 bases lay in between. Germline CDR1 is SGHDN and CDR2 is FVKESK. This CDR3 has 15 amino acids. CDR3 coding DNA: TGTGCCAGCAGCCAAGATTCCTCAGGGCTCCGCGAGCAGTACTTC. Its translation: CASSQDSSGLREQYF. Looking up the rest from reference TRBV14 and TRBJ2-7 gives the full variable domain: EAGVTQFPSHSVIEKGQTVTLRCDPISGHDNLYWYRRVMGKEIKFLLHFVKESKQDESGMPNNRFLAERTGGTYSTLKVQPAELEDSGVYFCASSQDSSGLREQYFGPGTRLTVT.

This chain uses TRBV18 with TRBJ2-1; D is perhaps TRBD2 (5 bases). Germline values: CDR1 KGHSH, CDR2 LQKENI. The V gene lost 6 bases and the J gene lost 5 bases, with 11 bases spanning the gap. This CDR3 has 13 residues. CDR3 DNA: TGTGCCAGCTCTGTCGCGGGTGACAATGAGCAGTTCTTC. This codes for CASSVAGDNEQFF.

The CDR3: CASVLTTVYGYTF. In DNA form, the CDR3 reads TGTGCCAGCGTACTGACGACAGTCTATGGCTACACCTTC. The chain recombines TRBV6-5 with TRBJ1-2; D perhaps matches TRBD1 (5 bases). CDR3 length equals 13 residues. V shed 8 bases and J shed 4 bases, with 14 bases lying between them. Germline loops: CDR1 MNHEY, CDR2 SVGAGI.

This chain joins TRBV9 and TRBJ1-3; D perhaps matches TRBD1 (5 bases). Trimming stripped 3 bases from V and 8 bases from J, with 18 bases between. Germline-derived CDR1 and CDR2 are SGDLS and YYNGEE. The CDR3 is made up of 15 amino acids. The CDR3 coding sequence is TGTGCCAGCAGCGCCCATTCAGGGAGGAAGGACACCATATATTTT. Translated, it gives CASSAHSGRKDTIYF.

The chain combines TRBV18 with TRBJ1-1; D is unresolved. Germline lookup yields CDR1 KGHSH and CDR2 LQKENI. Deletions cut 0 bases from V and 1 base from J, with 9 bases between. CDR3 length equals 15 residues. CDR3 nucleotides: TGTGCCAGCTCACCACCGTACAGCCAGAACACTGAAGCTTTCTTT. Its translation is CASSPPYSQNTEAFF.

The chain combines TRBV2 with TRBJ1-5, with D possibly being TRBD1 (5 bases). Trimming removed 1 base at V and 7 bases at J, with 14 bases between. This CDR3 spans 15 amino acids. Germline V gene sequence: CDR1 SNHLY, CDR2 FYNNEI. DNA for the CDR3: TGTGCCAGCAGTGAAGTTACCCCAGGGAGGCAGCCCCAGCATTTT. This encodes CASSEVTPGRQPQHF. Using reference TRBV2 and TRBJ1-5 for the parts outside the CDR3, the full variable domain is EPEVTQTPSHQVTQMGQEVILRCVPISNHLYFYWYRQILGQKVEFLVSFYNNEISEKSEIFDDQFSVERPDGSNFTLKIRSTKLEDSAMYFCASSEVTPGRQPQHFGDGTRLSIL.

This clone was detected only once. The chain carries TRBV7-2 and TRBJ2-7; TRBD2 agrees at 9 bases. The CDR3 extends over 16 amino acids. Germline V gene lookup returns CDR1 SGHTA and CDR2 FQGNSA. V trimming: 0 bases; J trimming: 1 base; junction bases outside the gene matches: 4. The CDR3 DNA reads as TGTGCCAGCAGCTTAGCTAGCGGGGGTGGATCCTACGAGCAGTACTTC. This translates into CASSLASGGGSYEQYF.

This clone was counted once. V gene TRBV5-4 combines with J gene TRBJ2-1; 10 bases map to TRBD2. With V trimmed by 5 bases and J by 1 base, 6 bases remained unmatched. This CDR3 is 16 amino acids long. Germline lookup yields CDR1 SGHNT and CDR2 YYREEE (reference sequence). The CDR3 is CASSFPSGSSYNEQFF. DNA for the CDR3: TGTGCCAGCAGTTTTCCTAGCGGGAGTTCCTACAATGAGCAGTTCTTC.

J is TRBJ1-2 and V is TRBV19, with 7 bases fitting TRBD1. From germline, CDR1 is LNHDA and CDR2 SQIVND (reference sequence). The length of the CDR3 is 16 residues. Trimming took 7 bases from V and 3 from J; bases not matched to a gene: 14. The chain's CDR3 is CASMDRGRPGDYGYTF. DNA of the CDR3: TGTGCCAGTATGGATAGGGGGCGCCCCGGGGACTATGGCTACACCTTC.